The TCR beta chain under discussion was sequenced for a study of T cell responses to AZD1222 COVID-19 vaccine. Across the study: Pooled samples include second doses given at about 4 or 12 weeks.

The study, taken as a whole, reports: Clonal diversity was possibly underestimated; the donors were predominantly white British and more often female.

Clones were sequenced by immunoSEQ multiplex PCR, and TCRdb holds only the in-frame ones, with some missing. The table includes 95,000 to 110,000 clones, about 92% detected once. Germline V gene lookup returns CDR1 SGDLS and CDR2 YYNGEE. The CDR3 is 13 residues long. V lost 0 bases and J lost 10, with 12 bases in between. A note on this clone: Its cognate antigen is unknown.

The sequenced sample was peripheral blood, obtained on day 0 of AZD1222 vaccination. This TCR was recovered from an adult in good health. The V call is TRBV9, the J call TRBJ2-3; perhaps TRBD2 as D (6 bases). The CDR3 bases are TGTGCCAGCAGCGTAGCTGGGGAGGCTGCGCAGTATTTT. Translating gives CASSVAGEAAQYF.